The present T cell receptor beta chain was sequenced within a study of blood T cells in healthy people across ages. Background on the study: Template-switching capture recovered about one barcoded beta molecule per two T cells.

The second PCR ran about 6 to 11 cycles with a sample-barcoded 5' primer and J-beta primers. TCRdb reprocessed the 5' RACE reads via MiXCR and lists one record per CDR3 protein. The sample lists approximately 940,000 distinct CDR3 sequences; 48% were seen once. CDR3 length: 15 amino acids. Trimming removed 4 bases from V and 4 bases from J, with 14 bases in between. CDR1 is LGHNA and CDR2 is YSLEER in the germline V gene. This clonotype has just a few counts. The chain uses TRBV4-3 and TRBJ2-1; no firm D call. Input material: blood. This receptor was obtained from a man aged 25 to 40 in good health. The chain's CDR3 is CASSPQWGGYNEQFF. As DNA, the CDR3 is TGCGCCAGCAGCCCTCAGTGGGGTGGTTACAATGAGCAGTTCTTC.